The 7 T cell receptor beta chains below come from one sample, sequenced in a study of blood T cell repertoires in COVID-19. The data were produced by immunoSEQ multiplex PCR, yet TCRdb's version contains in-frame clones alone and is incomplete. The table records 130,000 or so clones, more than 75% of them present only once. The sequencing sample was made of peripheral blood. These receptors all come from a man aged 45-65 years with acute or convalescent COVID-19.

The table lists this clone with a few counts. The CDR3 DNA sequence: TGTGCCAGCAGCCCGGGACGGCAGGGGGCTGGGCAGCCCCAGCATTTT. Protein product: CASSPGRQGAGQPQHF. The chain joins TRBV7-8 to TRBJ1-5; 8 bases are a match to TRBD1. Per germline, CDR1 SGHVS and CDR2 FQNEAQ. The CDR3 consists of 16 residues. V shed 5 bases, J shed 7 bases, and the junction held 13 bases outside the gene matches.

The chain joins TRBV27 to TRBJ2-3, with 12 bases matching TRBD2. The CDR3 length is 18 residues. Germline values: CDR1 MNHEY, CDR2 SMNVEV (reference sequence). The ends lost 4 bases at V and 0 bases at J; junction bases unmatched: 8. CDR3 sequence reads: CASSYYSSGRGSTDTQYF. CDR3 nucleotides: TGTGCCAGCAGTTATTACTCTAGCGGGAGGGGTAGCACAGATACGCAGTATTTT.

The CDR3 reads CASSLGRTGGGMSSYNSPLHF. CDR3 DNA: TGTGCCAGCAGCTTAGGCCGTACGGGGGGCGGGATGAGCTCCTATAATTCACCCCTCCACTTT. The V call is TRBV13, the J call TRBJ1-6, with D perhaps TRBD1 (6 bases). CDR3 length: 21 residues. V was pared by 0 bases and J by 0 bases, with 21 bases between. Per germline, CDR1 PRHDT and CDR2 FYEKMQ (reference sequence).

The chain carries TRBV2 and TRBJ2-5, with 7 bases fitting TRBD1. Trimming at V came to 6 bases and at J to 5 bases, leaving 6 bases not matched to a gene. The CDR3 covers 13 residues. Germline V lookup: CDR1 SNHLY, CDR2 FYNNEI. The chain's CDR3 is CASRADRVETQYF. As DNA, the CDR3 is TGTGCCAGCAGAGCCGACAGGGTTGAGACCCAGTACTTC. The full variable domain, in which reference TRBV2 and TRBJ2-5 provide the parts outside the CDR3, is EPEVTQTPSHQVTQMGQEVILRCVPISNHLYFYWYRQILGQKVEFLVSFYNNEISEKSEIFDDQFSVERPDGSNFTLKIRSTKLEDSAMYFCASRADRVETQYFGPGTRLLVL.

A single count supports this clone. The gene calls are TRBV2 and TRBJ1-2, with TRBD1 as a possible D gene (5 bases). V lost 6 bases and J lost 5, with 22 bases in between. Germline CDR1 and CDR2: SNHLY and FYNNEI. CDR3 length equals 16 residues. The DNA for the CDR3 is TGTGCCAGCAGCGTTTGGCAATCCGGGACTGTGTATGGCTACACCTTC. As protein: CASSVWQSGTVYGYTF.

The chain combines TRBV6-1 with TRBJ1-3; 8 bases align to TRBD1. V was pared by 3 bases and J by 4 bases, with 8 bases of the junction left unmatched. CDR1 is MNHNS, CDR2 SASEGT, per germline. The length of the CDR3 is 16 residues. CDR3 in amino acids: CASSDWQGALGNTIYF. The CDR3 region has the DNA TGTGCCAGCAGTGATTGGCAGGGGGCGCTAGGAAACACCATATATTTT.

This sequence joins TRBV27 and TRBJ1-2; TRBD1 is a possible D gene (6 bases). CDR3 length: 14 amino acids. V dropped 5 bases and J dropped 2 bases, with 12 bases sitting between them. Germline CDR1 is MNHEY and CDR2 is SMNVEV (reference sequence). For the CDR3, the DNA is TGTGCCAGCAGTGCAAGACAGGCCAACTATGGCTACACCTTC. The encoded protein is CASSARQANYGYTF.